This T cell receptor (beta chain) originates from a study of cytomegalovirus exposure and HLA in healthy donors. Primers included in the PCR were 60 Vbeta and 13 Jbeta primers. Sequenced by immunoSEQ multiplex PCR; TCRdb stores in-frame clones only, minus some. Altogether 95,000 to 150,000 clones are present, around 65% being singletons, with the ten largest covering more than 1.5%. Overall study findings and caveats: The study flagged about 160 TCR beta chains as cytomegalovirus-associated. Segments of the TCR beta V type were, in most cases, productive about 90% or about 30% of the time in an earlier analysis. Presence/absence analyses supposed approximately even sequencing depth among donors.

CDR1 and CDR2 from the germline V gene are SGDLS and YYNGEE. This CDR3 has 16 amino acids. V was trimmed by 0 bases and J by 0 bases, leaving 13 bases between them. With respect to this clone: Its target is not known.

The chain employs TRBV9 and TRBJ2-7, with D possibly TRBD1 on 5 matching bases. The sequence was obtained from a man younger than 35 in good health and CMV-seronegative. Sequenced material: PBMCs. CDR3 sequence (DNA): TGTGCCAGCAGCGTAGATTTAGGGGTTGGCTCCTACGAGCAGTACTTC. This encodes CASSVDLGVGSYEQYF.